This T cell receptor (beta chain) was identified in a study of T cell responses to AZD1222 COVID-19 vaccine. TCRdb's copy holds only in-frame clones and misses some; the assay was immunoSEQ multiplex PCR. The data contain about 170,000 clones, approximately 92% of them singletons. About this clone itself: Its antigen is unidentified.

Study-wide results and caveats: The study found vaccine-associated CD4 TCRs spanning spike, dominant at 160-218 and 743-854.

The CDR3 has 13 amino acids. Germline-derived CDR1 and CDR2 are MGHDK and SYGVNS. V lost 4 bases to trimming and J lost 0 bases, with 7 bases between them. The rearrangement uses TRBV25-1 and TRBJ2-7, with D tentatively TRBD2 (6 bases). Sample: peripheral blood, taken on day 0 of AZD1222 vaccination. The TCR comes from an adult in good health. Here the CDR3 reads CASSARDSYEQYF. The CDR3 bases are TGTGCCAGCAGTGCGCGGGACTCCTACGAGCAGTACTTC.